Ten or more counts support the clone carrying this T cell receptor (beta chain). Its antigen is as yet unknown. This sample was taken from a study of T cells in Graves' hyperthyroidism and ophthalmopathy. At the level of the study: Blood was drawn when the patient was first diagnosed and still untreated. General study points: Progression to ophthalmopathy was predicted a median of about 6.6 months early.

Diagnoses used clinical symptoms, serum thyroxine and TRAb, thyroid ultrasound and orbital computed tomography. TCR beta CDR3 regions were amplified from RNA. HTBI primers drove first-round RT-PCR of the TCR CDR3. TCRdb reanalysed the multiplex PCR reads using MiXCR and keeps one entry per CDR3 protein. The profile shows over 450,000 distinct CDR3 sequences, roughly 15% of them singletons. V lost 5 bases and J 2 bases, leaving 17 bases between the germline ends. This CDR3 comprises 16 residues. Germline CDR1 reads MNHNS; CDR2 reads SASEGT. The sequencing sample was made of blood. The chain recombines TRBV6-1 with TRBJ2-3; a possible D gene is TRBD1 (7 bases). The sequence came from a woman between 18 and 29 years old with Graves' ophthalmopathy. CDR3 region: CASSRQGLAYTDTQYF. CDR3 sequence (DNA): TGTGCCAGCAGTCGACAGGGACTGGCCTACACAGATACGCAGTATTTT.